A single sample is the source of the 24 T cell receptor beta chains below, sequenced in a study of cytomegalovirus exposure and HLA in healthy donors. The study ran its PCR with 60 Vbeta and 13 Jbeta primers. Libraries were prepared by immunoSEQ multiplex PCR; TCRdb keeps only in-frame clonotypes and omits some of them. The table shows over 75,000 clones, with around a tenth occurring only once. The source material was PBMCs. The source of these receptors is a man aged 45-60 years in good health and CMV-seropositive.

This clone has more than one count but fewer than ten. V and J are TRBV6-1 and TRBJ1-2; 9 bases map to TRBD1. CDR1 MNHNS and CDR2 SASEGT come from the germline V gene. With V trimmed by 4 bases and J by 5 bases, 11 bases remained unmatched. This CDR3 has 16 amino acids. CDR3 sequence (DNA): TGTGCCAGCAGTGCTCGGGGACAGGGAGAACCGTATGGCTACACCTTC. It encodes CASSARGQGEPYGYTF.

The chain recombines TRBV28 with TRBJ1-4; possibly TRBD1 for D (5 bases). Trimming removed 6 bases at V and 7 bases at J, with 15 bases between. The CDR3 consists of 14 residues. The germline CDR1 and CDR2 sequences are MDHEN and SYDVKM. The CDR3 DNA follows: TGTGCCAGCAGACCCGGGGGGAGTGGTGAAAAACTGTTTTTT. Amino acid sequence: CASRPGGSGEKLFF.

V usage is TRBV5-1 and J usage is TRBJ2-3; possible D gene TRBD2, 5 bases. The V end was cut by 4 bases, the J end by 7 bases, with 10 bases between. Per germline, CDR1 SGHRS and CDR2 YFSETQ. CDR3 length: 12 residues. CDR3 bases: TGCGCCAGCAGCACGACTACAAATACGCAGTATTTT. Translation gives CASSTTTNTQYF.

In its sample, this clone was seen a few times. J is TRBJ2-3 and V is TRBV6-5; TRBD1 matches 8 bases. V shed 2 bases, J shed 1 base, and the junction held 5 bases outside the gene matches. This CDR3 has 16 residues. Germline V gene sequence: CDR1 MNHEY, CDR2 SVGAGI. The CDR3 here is CASSYARGQGTDTQYF. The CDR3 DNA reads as TGTGCCAGCAGTTACGCAAGGGGACAGGGCACAGATACGCAGTATTTT.

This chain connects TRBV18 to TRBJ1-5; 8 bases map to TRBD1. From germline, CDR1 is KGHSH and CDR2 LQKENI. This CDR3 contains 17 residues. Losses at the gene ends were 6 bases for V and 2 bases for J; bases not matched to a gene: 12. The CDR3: CASSAGDRGSGNQPQHF. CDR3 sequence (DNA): TGTGCCAGCTCGGCAGGTGACAGGGGATCGGGCAATCAGCCCCAGCATTTT.

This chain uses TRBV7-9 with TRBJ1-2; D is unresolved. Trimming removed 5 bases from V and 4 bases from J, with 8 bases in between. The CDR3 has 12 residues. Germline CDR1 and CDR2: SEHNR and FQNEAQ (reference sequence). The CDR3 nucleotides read TGTGCCAGCAGCCCTCACAGCTATGGCTACACCTTC. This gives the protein CASSPHSYGYTF.

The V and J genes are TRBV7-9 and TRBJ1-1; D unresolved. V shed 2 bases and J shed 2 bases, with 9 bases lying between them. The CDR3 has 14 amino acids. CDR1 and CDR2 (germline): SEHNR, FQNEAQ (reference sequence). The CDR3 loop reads CASSLTTLNTEAFF. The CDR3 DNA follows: TGTGCCAGCAGCTTAACTACTCTTAACACTGAAGCTTTCTTT. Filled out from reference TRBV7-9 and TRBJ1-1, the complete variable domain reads DTGVSQNPRHKITKRGQNVTFRCDPISEHNRLYWYRQTLGQGPEFLTYFQNEAQLEKSRLLSDRFSAERPKGSFSTLEIQRTEQGDSAMYLCASSLTTLNTEAFFGQGTRLTVV.

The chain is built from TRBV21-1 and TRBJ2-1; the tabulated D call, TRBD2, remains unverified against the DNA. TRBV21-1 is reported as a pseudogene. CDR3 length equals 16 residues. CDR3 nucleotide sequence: TGTGCCAGCAGCAAAGAGAGTAGCGGGGCCTACAATGAGCAGTTCTTC. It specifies CASSKESSGAYNEQFF.

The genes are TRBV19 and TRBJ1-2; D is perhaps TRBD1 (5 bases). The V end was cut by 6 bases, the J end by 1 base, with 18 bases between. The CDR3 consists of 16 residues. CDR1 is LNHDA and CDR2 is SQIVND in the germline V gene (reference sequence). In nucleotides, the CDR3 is TGTGCCAGTAGCGCACCACAGACAGACAATAACTATGGCTACACCTTC. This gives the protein CASSAPQTDNNYGYTF.

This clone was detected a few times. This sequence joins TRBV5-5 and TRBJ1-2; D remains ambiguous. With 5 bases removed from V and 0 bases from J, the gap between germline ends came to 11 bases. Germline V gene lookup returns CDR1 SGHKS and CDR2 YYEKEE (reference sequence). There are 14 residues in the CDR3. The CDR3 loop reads CASRREITNYGYTF. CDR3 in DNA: TGTGCCAGCAGGAGGGAGATTACTAACTATGGCTACACCTTC.

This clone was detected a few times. The CDR3 spells CATIRGGDSYNSPLHF. For the CDR3, the DNA is TGTGCAACCATAAGGGGGGGAGACTCCTATAATTCACCCCTCCACTTT. The chain joins TRBV28 to TRBJ1-6; TRBD1 is a possible D gene (6 bases). The germline V gene encodes CDR1 MDHEN and CDR2 SYDVKM. The CDR3 covers 16 residues. Drawing the rest from reference TRBV28 and TRBJ1-6, the complete variable domain is DVKVTQSSRYLVKRTGEKVFLECVQDMDHENMFWYRQDPGLGLRLIYFSYDVKMKEKGDIPEGYSVSREKKERFSLILESASTNQTSMYLCATIRGGDSYNSPLHFGNGTRLTVT.

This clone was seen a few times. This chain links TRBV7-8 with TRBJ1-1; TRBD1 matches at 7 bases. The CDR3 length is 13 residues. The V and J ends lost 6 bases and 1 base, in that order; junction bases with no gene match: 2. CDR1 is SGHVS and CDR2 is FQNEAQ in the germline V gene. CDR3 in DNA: TGTGCCAGCAGATCAGGGGGGAACACTGAAGCTTTCTTT. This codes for CASRSGGNTEAFF.

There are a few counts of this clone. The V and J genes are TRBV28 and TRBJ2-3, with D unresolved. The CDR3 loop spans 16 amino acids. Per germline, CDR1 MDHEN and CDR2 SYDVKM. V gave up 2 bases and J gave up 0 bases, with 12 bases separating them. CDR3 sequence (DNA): TGTGCCAGCAGTTTAGCCCGGGTTTCTAGCACAGATACGCAGTATTTT. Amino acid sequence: CASSLARVSSTDTQYF.

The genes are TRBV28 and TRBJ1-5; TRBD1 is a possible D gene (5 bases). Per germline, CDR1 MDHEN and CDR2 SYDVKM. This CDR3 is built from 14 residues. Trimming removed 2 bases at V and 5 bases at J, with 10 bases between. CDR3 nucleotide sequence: TGTGCCAGCAGTTTAGGACAAGTCCATCAGCCCCAGCATTTT. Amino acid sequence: CASSLGQVHQPQHF.

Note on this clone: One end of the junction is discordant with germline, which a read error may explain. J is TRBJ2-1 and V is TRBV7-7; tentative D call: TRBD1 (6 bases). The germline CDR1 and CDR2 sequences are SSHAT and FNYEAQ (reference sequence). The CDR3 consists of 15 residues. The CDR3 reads CASSPRTGSYNEQFF. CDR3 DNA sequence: TGTGCTAGCAGCCCTCGAACAGGGTCCTACAATGAGCAGTTCTTC.

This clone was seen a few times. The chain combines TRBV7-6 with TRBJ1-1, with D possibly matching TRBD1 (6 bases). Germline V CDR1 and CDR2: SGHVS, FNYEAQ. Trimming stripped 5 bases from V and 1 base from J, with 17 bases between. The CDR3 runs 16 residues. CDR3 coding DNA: TGTGCCAGCAGCAGATCATCAGGGGCCCGGAACACTGAAGCTTTCTTT. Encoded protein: CASSRSSGARNTEAFF. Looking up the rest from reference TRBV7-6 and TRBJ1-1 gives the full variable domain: GAGVSQSPRYKVTKRGQDVALRCDPISGHVSLYWYRQALGQGPEFLTYFNYEAQQDKSGLPNDRFSAERPEGSISTLTIQRTEQRDSAMYRCASSRSSGARNTEAFFGQGTRLTVV.

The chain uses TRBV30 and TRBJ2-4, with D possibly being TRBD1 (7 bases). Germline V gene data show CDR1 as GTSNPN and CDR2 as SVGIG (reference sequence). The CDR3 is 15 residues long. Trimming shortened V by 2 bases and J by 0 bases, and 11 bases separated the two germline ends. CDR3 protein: CAWSSGGRAKNIQYF. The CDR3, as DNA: TGTGCCTGGAGTTCAGGGGGGCGAGCCAAAAACATTCAGTACTTC.

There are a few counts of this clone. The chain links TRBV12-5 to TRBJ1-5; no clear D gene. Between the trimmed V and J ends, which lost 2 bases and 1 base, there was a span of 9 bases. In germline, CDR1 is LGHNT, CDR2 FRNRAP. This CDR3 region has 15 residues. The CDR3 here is CASGLLSQSNQPQHF. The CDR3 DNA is TGTGCTAGTGGTTTGCTCTCGCAGAGCAATCAGCCCCAGCATTTT.

CDR3 residues: CSVAPIRGTEAFF. For the CDR3, the DNA is TGCAGCGTAGCACCAATTCGGGGTACTGAAGCTTTCTTT. The chain employs TRBV29-1 and TRBJ1-1; unclear D gene. This CDR3 contains 13 residues. The germline V gene encodes CDR1 SQVTM and CDR2 ANQGSEA. Trimming took off 6 bases at V and 5 bases at J, with 16 bases between the two ends.

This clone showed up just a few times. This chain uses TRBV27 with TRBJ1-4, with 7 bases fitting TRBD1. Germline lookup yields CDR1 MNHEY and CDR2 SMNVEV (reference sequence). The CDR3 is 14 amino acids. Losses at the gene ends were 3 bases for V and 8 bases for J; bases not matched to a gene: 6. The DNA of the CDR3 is TGTGCCAGCAGTTTCCGCCGGGACAGAGAAAAACTGTTTTTT. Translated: CASSFRRDREKLFF.

In DNA form, the CDR3 reads TGTGCCAGCAGCTTAGGTCTAGCGGGAGCGGGCTATGAGCAGTTCTTC. Translating it yields CASSLGLAGAGYEQFF. The rearrangement joins TRBV7-2 to TRBJ2-1; TRBD2 agrees at 10 bases. J was trimmed by 8 bases and V by 1 base; bases with no gene match: 8. Germline CDR1 is SGHTA and CDR2 is FQGNSA. The CDR3 has 16 amino acids.

In DNA, the CDR3 is TGTGCCAGCAGCACCCCACAGGGGCAGGGTGAGCAGTTCTTC. Amino acid sequence: CASSTPQGQGEQFF. The chain recombines TRBV7-9 with TRBJ2-1, with TRBD1 matching over 7 bases. CDR1 SEHNR and CDR2 FQNEAQ come from the germline V gene (reference sequence). J lost 9 bases, V lost 5 bases, and 10 bases had no gene match. The CDR3 length is 14 residues.

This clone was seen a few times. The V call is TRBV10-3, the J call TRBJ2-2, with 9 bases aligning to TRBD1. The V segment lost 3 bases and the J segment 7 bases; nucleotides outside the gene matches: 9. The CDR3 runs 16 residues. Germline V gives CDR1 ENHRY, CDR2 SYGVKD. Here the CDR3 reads CAISDFPGTGIGELFF. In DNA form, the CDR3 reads TGTGCCATCAGTGATTTTCCCGGGACAGGGATCGGGGAGCTGTTTTTT.

The CDR3 is CASRVDSYGYTF. DNA of the CDR3: TGTGCCAGCAGGGTTGACAGCTATGGCTACACCTTC. The V call is TRBV2, the J call TRBJ1-2, with a tentative D call TRBD1 (5 bases). The CDR3 extends over 12 amino acids. The V end lost 6 bases, the J end lost 4 bases, and 9 bases lay between the germline ends. In germline, CDR1 is SNHLY, CDR2 FYNNEI. The whole variable domain, filled in from reference TRBV2 and TRBJ1-2, reads EPEVTQTPSHQVTQMGQEVILRCVPISNHLYFYWYRQILGQKVEFLVSFYNNEISEKSEIFDDQFSVERPDGSNFTLKIRSTKLEDSAMYFCASRVDSYGYTFGSGTRLTVV.